These T cell receptor beta chains were read from a single sample in a study of shared clonotypes between healthy human individuals. Some clones are missing from TCRdb's copy, which holds only in-frame ones; the method was immunoSEQ multiplex PCR. The sample holds just over 2,000,000 clones, around 95% seen once. The sequencing sample was made of naive CD4+ T cells sorted from blood. All receptors derive from a man younger than 35 in good health. Each CDR3 is given with its conserved first and last residue.

v_call: TRBV18
cdr3_aa: CASSPEGLSYEQYF

v_call: TRBV7-6
cdr3_aa: CASSLERIQETQYF

v_call: TRBV28
cdr3_aa: CASSSVPDRRNTEAFF

v_call: TRBV7-9
cdr3_aa: CASSSRDRGRGEKLFF

v_call: TRBV9
cdr3_aa: CASSARRGADTIYF

v_call: TRBV5-1
cdr3_aa: CASTPRVGVETQYF

v_call: TRBV18
cdr3_aa: CASSPRTEGGYTF

v_call: TRBV6-5
cdr3_aa: CASSYSTDLGNTIYF

v_call: TRBV25-1
cdr3_aa: CASSEGEGNSPLHF

v_call: TRBV2
cdr3_aa: CASSVDSNNQPQHF

v_call: TRBV2
cdr3_aa: CASSEVPGGPYTNEQFF

v_call: TRBV7-2
cdr3_aa: CASSGDQIGYEQYF

v_call: TRBV28
cdr3_aa: CASSPVRRSGELFF

v_call: TRBV18
cdr3_aa: CASSPGAGSGQPQHF

v_call: TRBV9
cdr3_aa: CASSVAGGDTQYF

v_call: TRBV5-1
cdr3_aa: CASSLGQDYGYTF

v_call: TRBV7-9
cdr3_aa: CASSPGQSGEKLFF

v_call: TRBV4-3
cdr3_aa: CASSQDLGNSNQPQHF

v_call: TRBV4-1
cdr3_aa: CASSQGQGKSYEQYF

v_call: TRBV9
cdr3_aa: CASSTHNFRTGPNEQFF

v_call: TRBV5-6
cdr3_aa: CASSFRPTTLSTDTQYF

v_call: TRBV6-5
cdr3_aa: CASSYTGVGDTEAFF

v_call: TRBV5-1
cdr3_aa: CASRIQETQYF

v_call: TRBV19
cdr3_aa: CASSIPLTFLMDEQYF

v_call: TRBV27
cdr3_aa: CASKWSGGYPYNEQFF

v_call: TRBV19
cdr3_aa: CASSGGQTNQPQHF

v_call: TRBV29-1
cdr3_aa: CSVESWGGYGANVLTF

v_call: TRBV9
cdr3_aa: CASSEEGQPFYGYTF

v_call: TRBV13
cdr3_aa: CASSFRTSGTADTQYF

v_call: TRBV30
cdr3_aa: CAWSASGTEYEQYF

v_call: TRBV30
cdr3_aa: CAWSEGVYGYTF

v_call: TRBV5-1
cdr3_aa: CASSPTPAGTGGVNGYGYTF

v_call: TRBV18
cdr3_aa: CASSPPGQGGGQPQHF

v_call: TRBV2
cdr3_aa: CASRPTSGGANEQFF

v_call: TRBV5-4
cdr3_aa: CASSLTTGIPEKLFF

v_call: TRBV4-1
cdr3_aa: CASSQGLAGIGEQFF

v_call: TRBV2
cdr3_aa: CARGLGGRSYEQYF

v_call: TRBV19
cdr3_aa: CATKGGVTNNEQFF

v_call: TRBV5-1
cdr3_aa: CASSLIQGVEQYF

v_call: TRBV10-3
cdr3_aa: CAISDRAGDYGYTF